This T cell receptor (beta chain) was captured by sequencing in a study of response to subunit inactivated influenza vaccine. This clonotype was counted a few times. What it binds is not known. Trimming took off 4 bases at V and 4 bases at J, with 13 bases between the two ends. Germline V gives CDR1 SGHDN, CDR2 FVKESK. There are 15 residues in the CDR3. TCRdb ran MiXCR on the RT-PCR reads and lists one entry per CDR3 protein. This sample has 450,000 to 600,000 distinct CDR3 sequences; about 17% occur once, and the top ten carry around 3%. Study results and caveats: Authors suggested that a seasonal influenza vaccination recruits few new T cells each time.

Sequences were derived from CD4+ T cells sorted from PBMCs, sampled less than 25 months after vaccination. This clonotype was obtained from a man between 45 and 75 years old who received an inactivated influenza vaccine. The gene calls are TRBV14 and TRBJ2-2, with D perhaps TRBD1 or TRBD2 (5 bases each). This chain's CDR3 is CASSPGNRPTGELFF. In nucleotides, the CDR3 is TGTGCCAGCAGCCCCGGGAACAGGCCCACCGGGGAGCTGTTTTTT.